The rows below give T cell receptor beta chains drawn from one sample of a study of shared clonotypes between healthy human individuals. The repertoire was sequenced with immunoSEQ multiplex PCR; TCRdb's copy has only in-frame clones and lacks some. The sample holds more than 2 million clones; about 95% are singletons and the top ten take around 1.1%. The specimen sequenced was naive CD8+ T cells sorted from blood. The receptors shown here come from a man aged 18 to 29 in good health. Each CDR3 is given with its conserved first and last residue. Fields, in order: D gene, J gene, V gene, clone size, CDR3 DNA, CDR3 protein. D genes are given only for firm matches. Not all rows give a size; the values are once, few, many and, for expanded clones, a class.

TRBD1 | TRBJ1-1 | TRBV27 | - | TGTGCCAGCAGTTTACTGACAGGGGGACGAAGCACTGAAGCTTTCTTT | CASSLLTGGRSTEAFF
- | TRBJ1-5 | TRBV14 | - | TGTGCCAGCAGCCAAACCCGGGGGGGAAAGAATCAGCCCCAGCATTTT | CASSQTRGGKNQPQHF
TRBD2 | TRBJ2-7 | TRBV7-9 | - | TGTGCCAGCAGCGCAGGGGCGACTAGCGGACTCTACGAGCAGTACTTC | CASSAGATSGLYEQYF
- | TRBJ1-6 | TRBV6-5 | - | TGTGCCAGCAGTTACGGGGGTGACAATTCACCCCTCCACTTT | CASSYGGDNSPLHF
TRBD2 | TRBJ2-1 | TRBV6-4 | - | TGTGCCAGCAGTGACCTACCGGGACTAGCGGGAGAGACAGACAATGAGCAGTTCTTC | CASSDLPGLAGETDNEQFF
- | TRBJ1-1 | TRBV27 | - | TGTGCCAGCAGTTTAAGGGGTTTGAACACTGAAGCTTTCTTT | CASSLRGLNTEAFF
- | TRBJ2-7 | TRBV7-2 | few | TGTGCCAGCAGCTCGAGCTCCTACGAGCAGTACTTC | CASSSSSYEQYF
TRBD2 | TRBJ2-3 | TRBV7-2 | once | TGTGCCAGCAGACCTGTAGGCGGGAGCTACACAGATACGCAGTATTTT | CASRPVGGSYTDTQYF
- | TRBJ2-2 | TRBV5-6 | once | TGTGCCAGCAGCTTGGGTGGGGGAGACACCGGGGAGCTGTTTTTT | CASSLGGGDTGELFF
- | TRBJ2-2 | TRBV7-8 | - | TGTGCCAGCAGCTTTTTGGGAGTCGACGCCGGGGAGCTGTTTTTT | CASSFLGVDAGELFF
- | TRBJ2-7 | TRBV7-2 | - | TGTGCCAGCAGCTTAGAACTAGACTGGACCTACGAGCAGTACTTC | CASSLELDWTYEQYF
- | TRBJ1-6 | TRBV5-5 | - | TGTGCCAGCAGCTTTTGGACGGAAGGGTCACCCCTCCACTTT | CASSFWTEGSPLHF
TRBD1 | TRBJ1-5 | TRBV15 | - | TGTGCCACCAGCAGAGATGGGCTTGACAGGGACAATCAGCCCCAGCATTTT | CATSRDGLDRDNQPQHF
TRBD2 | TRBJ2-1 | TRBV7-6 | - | TGTGCCAGCAGCTCTCTAGCGGGGGGGCCAAGCGATGAGCAGTTCTTC | CASSSLAGGPSDEQFF
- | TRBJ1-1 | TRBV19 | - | TGTGCCAGTAGTGCCGCTCTCGGTAACACTGAAGCTTTCTTT | CASSAALGNTEAFF
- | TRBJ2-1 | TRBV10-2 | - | TGCGCCAGCGAGCAGACAGCCACATACAATGAGCAGTTCTTC | CASEQTATYNEQFF
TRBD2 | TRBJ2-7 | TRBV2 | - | TGTGCCATACTCAAGACGGGGGGATACCTCTCCTACGAGCAGTACTTC | CAILKTGGYLSYEQYF
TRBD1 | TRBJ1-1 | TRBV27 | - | TGTGCCAGCAGTGCCTGGACAGGGGCTTTCTTT | CASSAWTGAFF
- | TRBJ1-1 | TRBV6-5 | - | TGTGCCAGCAGTTACTCAGGAGAGACTATGAACACTGAAGCTTTCTTT | CASSYSGETMNTEAFF
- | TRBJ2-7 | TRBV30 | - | TGTGCCTGGGCGGGACCGGGCTACGAGCAGTACTTC | CAWAGPGYEQYF
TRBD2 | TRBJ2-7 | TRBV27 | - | TGTGCCAGCAGTCTGCTAGCGGGAGGTCCTAACTACGAGCAGTACTTC | CASSLLAGGPNYEQYF
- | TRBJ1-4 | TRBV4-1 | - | TGCGCCAGCAGCCAGGACCACGAAAAACTGTTTTTT | CASSQDHEKLFF
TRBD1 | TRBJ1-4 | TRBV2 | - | TGTGCCAGCAGAATATCTGGGACAGGGGGCAGTAATGAAAAACTGTTTTTT | CASRISGTGGSNEKLFF
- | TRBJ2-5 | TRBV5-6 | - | TGTGCCAGCAGCGCGGAAGGCTTGGGGGAGACCCAGTACTTC | CASSAEGLGETQYF
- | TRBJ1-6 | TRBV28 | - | TGTGCCAGCAGTTTGGACGGGGACTATAATTCACCCCTCCACTTT | CASSLDGDYNSPLHF
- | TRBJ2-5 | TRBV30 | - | TGTGCCTGGAGTGCAGACCAAGAGACCCAGTACTTC | CAWSADQETQYF
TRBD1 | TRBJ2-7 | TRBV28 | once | TGTGCCAGCAGTTGGGGGACAGACTACGAGCAGTACTTC | CASSWGTDYEQYF
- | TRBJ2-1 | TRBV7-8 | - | TGTGCCAGCAGCTTTCACGGAAGCAATGAGCAGTTCTTC | CASSFHGSNEQFF
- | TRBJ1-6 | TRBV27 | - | TGTGCCAGCAGTTCGCGGATCGACAGCCTCAATTCACCCCTCCACTTT | CASSSRIDSLNSPLHF
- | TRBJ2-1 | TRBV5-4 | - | TGTGCCAGCAGCTTACCCACGTGGACGGAGCAGTTCTTC | CASSLPTWTEQFF
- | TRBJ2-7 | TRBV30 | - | TGTGCCTGGACCGAAGGGGCAGGGTTCCACGAGCAGTACTTC | CAWTEGAGFHEQYF
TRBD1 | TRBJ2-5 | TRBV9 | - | TGTGCCAGCAGTACAGGGGACCAAGAGACCCAGTACTTC | CASSTGDQETQYF
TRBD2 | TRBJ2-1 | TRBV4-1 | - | TGCGCCAGCAGCCCTGTTGCGGGAGGTGAGCAGTTCTTC | CASSPVAGGEQFF
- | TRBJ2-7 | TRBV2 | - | TGTGCCAGCAGTGAAGCGCTGGCACCGAACTACGAGCAGTACTTC | CASSEALAPNYEQYF
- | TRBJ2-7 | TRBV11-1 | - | TGTGCCAGCAGCTTATCCTCTCTCACCTACTCCTACGAGCAGTACTTC | CASSLSSLTYSYEQYF
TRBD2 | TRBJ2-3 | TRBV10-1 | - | TGCGCCAGCAGTGAGAAGCGGGAGGCGAGCACAGATACGCAGTATTTT | CASSEKREASTDTQYF
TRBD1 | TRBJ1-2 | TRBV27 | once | TGTGCCAGCAGTTTGCTTACAGGGGCGGATGGCTACACCTTC | CASSLLTGADGYTF
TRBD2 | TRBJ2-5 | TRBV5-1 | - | TGCGCCAGCAGCTTGGGAGTAGCGGGGATAAAAGAGACCCAGTACTTC | CASSLGVAGIKETQYF
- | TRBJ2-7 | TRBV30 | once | TGTGCCTGGAGTGTGGGGGTGTCGGACTACGAGCAGTACTTC | CAWSVGVSDYEQYF
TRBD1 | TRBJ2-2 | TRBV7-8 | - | TGTGCCAGCAGTACGACAGGGGGCGGAGGAGGGGAGCTGTTTTTT | CASSTTGGGGGELFF
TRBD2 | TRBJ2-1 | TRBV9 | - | TGTGCCAGCAGCGCCCTCGGGGGGGGCGATGAGCAGTTCTTC | CASSALGGGDEQFF
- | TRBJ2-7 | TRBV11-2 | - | TGTGCCAGCAGCTCGGCCCTCCGGTACGAGCAGTACTTC | CASSSALRYEQYF
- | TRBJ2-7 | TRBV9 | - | TGTGCCAGCAGCGTAGAGACTACAGGGGAGCAGTACTTC | CASSVETTGEQYF
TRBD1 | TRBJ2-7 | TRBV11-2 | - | TGTGCCAGCAGCTCAGACGGACAGGGGACCTACGAGCAGTACTTC | CASSSDGQGTYEQYF
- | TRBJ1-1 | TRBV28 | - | TGTGCCAGCAGTCTAGCTCTGTCGGGGCCTAACACTGAAGCTTTCTTT | CASSLALSGPNTEAFF
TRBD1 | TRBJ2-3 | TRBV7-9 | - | TGTGCCAGCAGCTCGAGACAGGGGGTATCAGATACGCAGTATTTT | CASSSRQGVSDTQYF
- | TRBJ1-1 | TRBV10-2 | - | TGCGCCAGCAGTGAGGGGGGGGAAACTGAAGCTTTCTTT | CASSEGGETEAFF
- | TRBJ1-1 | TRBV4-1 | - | TGCGCCAGCAGCCAAGATCAAAGAGCTATGAACACTGAAGCTTTCTTT | CASSQDQRAMNTEAFF
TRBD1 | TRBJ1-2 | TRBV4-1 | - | TGCGCCAGCAGCCAGCCGGGACAGGGGGCCTCTAACTATGGCTACACCTTC | CASSQPGQGASNYGYTF
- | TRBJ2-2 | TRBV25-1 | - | TGTGCCAGCAGTGATCGAGCGAACACCGGGGAGCTGTTTTTT | CASSDRANTGELFF
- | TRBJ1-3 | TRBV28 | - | TGTGCCAGCAGTTTATTGTACGACAGCTCTGGAAACACCATATATTTT | CASSLLYDSSGNTIYF
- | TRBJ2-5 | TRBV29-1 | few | TGCAGCGTTGGAGGAGAGACCCAGTACTTC | CSVGGETQYF
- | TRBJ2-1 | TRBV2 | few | TGTGCCAGCAGGGGGGTCTACAATGAGCAGTTCTTC | CASRGVYNEQFF
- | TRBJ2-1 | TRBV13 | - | TGTGCCAGCAGCGTTACAAATGAGCAGTTCTTC | CASSVTNEQFF
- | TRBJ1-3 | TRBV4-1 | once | TGCGCCAGCGGTGCCCCGCCGGGAAACACCATATATTTT | CASGAPPGNTIYF
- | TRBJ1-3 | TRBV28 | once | TGTGCCAGCAGTTCTCAAAGGGAGGTCTCTGGAAACACCATATATTTT | CASSSQREVSGNTIYF
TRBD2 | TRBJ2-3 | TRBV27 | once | TGTGCCAGCAGCCTCGGGGGGGAAACAGATACGCAGTATTTT | CASSLGGETDTQYF
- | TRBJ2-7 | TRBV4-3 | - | TGCGCCAGCAGCCACACATCCTCAGCAGCCTTAGACGAGCAGTACTTC | CASSHTSSAALDEQYF
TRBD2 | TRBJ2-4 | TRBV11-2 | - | TGTGCCAGCAGCTTAGAGGGGCTAGCGGGAAACATTCAGTACTTC | CASSLEGLAGNIQYF